Each of the 2 T cell receptor beta chains below was sequenced from the same sample in a study of shared clonotypes between healthy human individuals. Clones were read by immunoSEQ multiplex PCR, and TCRdb kept only the in-frame ones, dropping some. The sample has 2,500,000 or so clones, roughly 93% seen once. The sample consisted of naive CD4+ T cells from PBMCs. Noted subset: CD45RA+ positively selected. These receptors were collected from a man between 18 and 35 years old in good health. Some clones in this sample may be carry-over from other donors' samples.

J is TRBJ2-7 and V is TRBV4-1; D is undetermined. Per the germline V gene, CDR1 is MGHRA and CDR2 is YSYEKL. The germline V and J ends were trimmed by 4 bases and 6 bases, with 16 bases remaining between them. The CDR3 covers 14 residues. CDR3: CASSPIYLETEQYF. In DNA, the CDR3 is TGCGCCAGCAGCCCCATATATCTAGAAACCGAGCAGTACTTC.

V and J are TRBV6-1 and TRBJ2-7; perhaps TRBD2 as D (5 bases). Germline loops: CDR1 MNHNS, CDR2 SASEGT. Trimming removed 3 bases at V and 4 bases at J, with 16 bases between. This CDR3 is built from 15 residues. The CDR3 DNA sequence: TGTGCCAGCAGTGATTGGGCGGGTATGGTGTACGAGCAGTACTTC. Translated: CASSDWAGMVYEQYF.